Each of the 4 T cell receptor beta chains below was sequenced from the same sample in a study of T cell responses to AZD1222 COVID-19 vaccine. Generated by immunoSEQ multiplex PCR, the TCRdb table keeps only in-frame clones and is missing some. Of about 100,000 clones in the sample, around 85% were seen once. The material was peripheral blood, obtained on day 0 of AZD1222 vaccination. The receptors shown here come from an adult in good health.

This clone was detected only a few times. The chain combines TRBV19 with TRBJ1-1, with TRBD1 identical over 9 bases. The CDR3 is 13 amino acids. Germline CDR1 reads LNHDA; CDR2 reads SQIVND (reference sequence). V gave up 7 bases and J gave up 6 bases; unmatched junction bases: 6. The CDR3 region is CASTRDRESEAFF. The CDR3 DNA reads TGTGCCAGTACCAGGGACAGGGAATCTGAAGCTTTCTTT.

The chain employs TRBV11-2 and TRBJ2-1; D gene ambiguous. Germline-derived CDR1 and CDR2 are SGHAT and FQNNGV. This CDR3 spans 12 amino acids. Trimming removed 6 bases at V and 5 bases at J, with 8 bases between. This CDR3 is CASSRSDNEQFF. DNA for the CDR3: TGTGCCAGCAGTCGAAGCGACAATGAGCAGTTCTTC. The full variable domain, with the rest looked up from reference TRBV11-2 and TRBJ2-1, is EAGVAQSPRYKIIEKRQSVAFWCNPISGHATLYWYQQILGQGPKLLIQFQNNGVVDDSQLPKDRFSAERLKGVDSTLKIQPAKLEDSAVYLCASSRSDNEQFFGPGTRLTVL.

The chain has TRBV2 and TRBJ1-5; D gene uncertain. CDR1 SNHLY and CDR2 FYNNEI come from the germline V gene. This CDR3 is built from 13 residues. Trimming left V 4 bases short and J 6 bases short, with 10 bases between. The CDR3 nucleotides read TGTGCCAGCAGTGTCCGGGGAAGTCAGCCCCAGCATTTT. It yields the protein CASSVRGSQPQHF.

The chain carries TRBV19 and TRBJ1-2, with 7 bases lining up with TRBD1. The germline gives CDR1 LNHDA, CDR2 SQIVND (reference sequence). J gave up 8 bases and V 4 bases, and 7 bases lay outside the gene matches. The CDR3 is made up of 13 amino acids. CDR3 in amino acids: CASSKGAIRGYTF. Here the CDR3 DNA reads TGTGCCAGTAGTAAGGGGGCGATTCGGGGCTACACCTTC.